The following is a T cell receptor (beta chain) sequence with its context. The antigen is not known. The data were obtained in a study of shared clonotypes between healthy human individuals. The material for each subset, its genomic DNA, was split evenly across several immunoSEQ plates. On sorted subsets, replicate PCRs used 200 to 250 ng DNA, or tens of thousands of T cell genomes. Profiled with immunoSEQ multiplex PCR; TCRdb holds only in-frame clones, not every one. The sample shows over 2,000,000 clones, 90% to 95% of them seen only once. This CDR3 is 14 amino acids long. Germline CDR1 LNHNV, CDR2 YYDKDF (reference sequence). V was pared by 4 bases and J by 1 base, with 10 bases between. General study points: Researchers found naive subsets generally carried larger estimated richness than memory subsets.

CD45RO-negative CD8 cells positively selected for CCR7 made up the naive population, which excluded terminally differentiated effector memory CD45RA+ cells. Specimen: naive CD8+ T cells from PBMCs. The chain carries TRBV15 and TRBJ1-2; D call uncertain. This TCR came from a man between 18 and 29 years old in good health. Some clones in this sample may be carry-over from other donors' samples. CDR3 DNA sequence: TGTGCCACCAGCATTTATAAGCATAACTATGGCTACACCTTC. Protein product: CATSIYKHNYGYTF.